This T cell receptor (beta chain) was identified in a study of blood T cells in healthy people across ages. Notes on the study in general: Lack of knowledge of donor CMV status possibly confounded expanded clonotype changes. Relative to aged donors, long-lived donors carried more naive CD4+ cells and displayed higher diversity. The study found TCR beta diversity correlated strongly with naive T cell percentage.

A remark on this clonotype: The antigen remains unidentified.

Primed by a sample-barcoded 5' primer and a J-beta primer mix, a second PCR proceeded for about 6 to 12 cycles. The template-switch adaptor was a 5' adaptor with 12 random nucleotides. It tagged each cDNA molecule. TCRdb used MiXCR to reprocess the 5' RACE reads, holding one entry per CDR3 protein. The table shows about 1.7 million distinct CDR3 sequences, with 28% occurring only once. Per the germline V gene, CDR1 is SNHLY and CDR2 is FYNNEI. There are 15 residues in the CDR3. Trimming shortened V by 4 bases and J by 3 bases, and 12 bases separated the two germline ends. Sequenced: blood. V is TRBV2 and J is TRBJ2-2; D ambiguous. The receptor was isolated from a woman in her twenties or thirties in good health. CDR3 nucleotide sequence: TGTGCCAGCAGTGTAGCCGGGCCCCACACCGGGGAGCTGTTTTTT. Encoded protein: CASSVAGPHTGELFF.